This TCR beta chain emerged from a study of T cell responses to AZD1222 COVID-19 vaccine. This clone was seen just once. Its antigen is still unknown. Clones were read by immunoSEQ multiplex PCR, and TCRdb kept only the in-frame ones, dropping some. The sample has 86,000 or so clones, around 84% seen once. General observations from the study: After the peak T cell response, and only then, were repertoires sampled. Among vaccine-associated CD4 TCRs, coverage spanned spike, with dominance at 160-218 and 743-854.

The material was peripheral blood, obtained 28 days after the second AZD1222 dose. The clonotype was recovered from an adult who received the AZD1222 COVID-19 vaccine.

This CDR3 is CASRAGAATEAFF. CDR3 sequence (DNA): TGTGCCAGTAGGGCCGGGGCCGCCACTGAAGCTTTCTTT. This chain connects TRBV19 to TRBJ1-1, with TRBD1 as a possible D gene (5 bases). The germline V gene has CDR1 LNHDA and CDR2 SQIVND (reference sequence). The CDR3 totals 13 residues. V was shortened by 6 bases and J by 4 bases, with 12 bases between the two germline ends.